Listed here are 3 T cell receptor beta chains from one sample, sequenced in a study of long-term antiretroviral therapy in people with HIV. At survey level, the immunoSEQ assay was run in its v3.0 version. Method: immunoSEQ multiplex PCR; TCRdb's copy keeps in-frame clones and lacks some. The table has 7,200 or so clones, over 60% seen once. The specimen was unsorted PBMCs, collected 0.9 years before starting antiretroviral therapy. The receptors stem from a man aged 40-49 years with HIV.

The V call is TRBV28, the J call TRBJ1-6; TRBD1 is a possible D gene (5 bases). Trimming left V 2 bases short and J 7 bases short, with 15 bases between. The CDR3 length is 16 residues. Germline CDR1 MDHEN, CDR2 SYDVKM. CDR3 in DNA: TGTGCCAGCAGTTTACCAGGGATGGGCGGGAATTCACCCCTCCACTTT. This encodes CASSLPGMGGNSPLHF.

The genes are TRBV5-1 and TRBJ2-3; TRBD2 matches at 7 bases. The germline V gene has CDR1 SGHRS and CDR2 YFSETQ. The CDR3 has 13 residues. With V trimmed by 5 bases and J by 11 bases, 11 bases remained unmatched. The CDR3 is CASRSDGGGGQYF. The CDR3 coding sequence is TGCGCCAGCAGGTCAGATGGCGGGGGAGGGCAGTATTTT.

The V call is TRBV6-1, the J call TRBJ1-1; D gene ambiguous. The CDR3 is 13 residues long. Trimming left V 2 bases short and J 6 bases short, with 10 bases between. Per the germline V gene, CDR1 is MNHNS and CDR2 is SASEGT. The CDR3 DNA follows: TGTGCCAGCAGTGAACCGGGGTTGGCTGAAGCTTTCTTT. Translating gives CASSEPGLAEAFF.